The 20 T cell receptor beta chains given below trace back to one sample, sequenced in a study of post-analysis software for immune sequencing data. Overall study results and limits: Patients showed TRBV5-6, TRBV5-1 and TRBV20-1 among roughly 5 TRBV segments more frequent than in controls.

The authors incorporated unique molecular identifiers into the TCR beta cDNA libraries. MiXCR, applied by TCRdb to the PCR reads, yields one record per CDR3 protein. The table records some 700,000 distinct CDR3 sequences, roughly three fifths of them present only once. Their specific antigens are unknown. Material for sequencing was blood. The receptors were sampled from a girl aged 2 to 10 with multiple sclerosis.

The rearrangement uses TRBV29-1 and TRBJ2-7, with a possible D match to TRBD2 (6 bases). Germline lookup yields CDR1 SQVTM and CDR2 ANQGSEA. The ends were cut back, 7 bases at V and 0 bases at J, with 16 bases in the middle. This CDR3 is 14 amino acids long. The CDR3 region is CSAAYSGSSYEQYF. DNA of the CDR3: TGCAGCGCCGCGTATAGCGGAAGCTCCTACGAGCAGTACTTC.

This clonotype turned up a few times. The CDR3 region is CASSLAGVGNQPQHF. CDR3 DNA: TGTGCCAGCAGTTTAGCCGGGGTTGGGAATCAGCCCCAGCATTTT. The genes are TRBV12-3 or TRBV12-4 and TRBJ1-5; D not resolved. Trimming left V 0 bases short and J 4 bases short, with 10 bases between. This CDR3 region has 15 residues.

The chain is built from TRBV6-4 and TRBJ1-1; D unclear. CDR3 length equals 11 residues. CDR1 MRHNA and CDR2 SNTAGT come from the germline V gene. The V end was cut by 7 bases, the J end by 7 bases, with 10 bases between. The CDR3 DNA reads as TGTGCCAGCACTAAAGGTCATGAAGCTTTCTTT. Protein sequence: CASTKGHEAFF.

This clonotype occurred once. The chain employs TRBV10-3 and TRBJ1-5; no firm D call. This CDR3 is built from 16 residues. Germline V CDR1 and CDR2: ENHRY, SYGVKD. Trimming cost V 0 bases and J 7 bases, with 16 bases left between them. CDR3 sequence reads: CAISESAGRAAQPQHF. Here the CDR3 DNA reads TGTGCCATCAGTGAGTCCGCAGGTCGGGCCGCCCAGCCCCAGCATTTT.

The chain has TRBV29-1 and TRBJ2-6; D might be TRBD1 or TRBD2, each matching 5 bases. Germline lookup yields CDR1 SQVTM and CDR2 ANQGSEA. Trimming shortened V by 4 bases and J by 4 bases, and 17 bases separated the two germline ends. The CDR3 covers 16 residues. The CDR3 nucleotides read TGCAGCGTTGCCATCTTGAGGGGCGGAGGGGCCAACGTCCTGACTTTC. This gives the protein CSVAILRGGGANVLTF.

The genes are TRBV6-2 or TRBV6-3 and TRBJ2-3; 8 bases fit TRBD2. The CDR3 totals 14 residues. CDR1 MNHEY and CDR2 SVGEGT come from the germline V gene. The trim removed 8 bases at V and 3 bases at J, leaving 7 bases unmatched. CDR3 bases: TGTGCCAGCCGGACACGGGGGGGGACAGATACGCAGTATTTT. It yields the protein CASRTRGGTDTQYF.

V and J are TRBV7-9 and TRBJ2-3; 8 nucleotides agree with TRBD2. J gave up 1 base and V 6 bases, and 12 bases lay outside the gene matches. The CDR3 runs 17 residues. CDR1 is SEHNR and CDR2 is FQNEAQ in the germline V gene (reference sequence). Here the CDR3 reads CASRELLAGGGTDTQYF. CDR3 DNA sequence: TGTGCCAGCAGAGAGCTTCTGGCCGGGGGGGGCACAGATACGCAGTATTTT.

This clonotype was observed a handful of times. The rearrangement uses TRBV20-1 and TRBJ2-5; a weak D match, TRBD2 (5 bases). Germline V gene lookup returns CDR1 DFQATT and CDR2 SNEGSKA (reference sequence). The V gene lost 3 bases and the J gene lost 1 base, with 18 bases spanning the gap. The CDR3 runs to 16 residues. DNA of the CDR3: TGCAGTGCTAGCCAACCCGTAGCGAGCGTCCAAGAGACCCAGTACTTC. Residues: CSASQPVASVQETQYF.

The chain employs TRBV20-1 and TRBJ2-1; 11 bases align to TRBD2. CDR1 is DFQATT and CDR2 is SNEGSKA in the germline V gene (reference sequence). The V and J ends lost 6 bases and 5 bases, in that order; junction bases with no gene match: 3. The length of the CDR3 is 13 residues. DNA for the CDR3: TGCAGTGCAGTGGGACTAGCGGACAATGAGCAGTTCTTC. Translated: CSAVGLADNEQFF.

V is TRBV7-2 and J is TRBJ1-5, with TRBD1 matching 7 bases. Germline V gene lookup returns CDR1 SGHTA and CDR2 FQGNSA. Trimming removed 3 bases from V and 14 bases from J; junction bases left unmatched: 10. This CDR3 has 13 residues. The CDR3 reads CASSLGATGLKHF. The CDR3 DNA reads as TGTGCCAGCAGCTTGGGGGCGACAGGGCTAAAGCATTTT.

V and J are TRBV20-1 and TRBJ1-6; the D is unclear. Germline V lookup: CDR1 DFQATT, CDR2 SNEGSKA (reference sequence). The CDR3 sequence is 14 residues long. Trimming took 6 bases from V and 0 from J, leaving 9 bases between them. In nucleotides, the CDR3 is TGCAGTGCGACGGGGTCCTCCTATAATTCACCCCTCCACTTT. It is translated as CSATGSSYNSPLHF.

The chain uses TRBV20-1 and TRBJ2-7; D is unresolved. The CDR3 spans 13 residues. Trimming removed 3 bases at V and 3 bases at J, with 12 bases between. CDR1 is DFQATT, CDR2 SNEGSKA, per germline (reference sequence). In DNA form, the CDR3 reads TGCAGTGCTAGGGACCGGAACCACTACGAGCAGTACTTC. This sequence encodes CSARDRNHYEQYF.

The chain carries TRBV6-2 or TRBV6-3 and TRBJ2-3; 8 positions match TRBD2. CDR1 is MNHEY, CDR2 SVGEGT, per germline. The CDR3 consists of 16 residues. The ends lost 6 bases at V and 2 bases at J; junction bases unmatched: 10. CDR3 nucleotide sequence: TGTGCCAGCAGGCTAGTAGCGGGGCCTTCCACAGATACGCAGTATTTT. Its translation is CASRLVAGPSTDTQYF.

This clonotype was found a few times. The CDR3 bases are TGTGCCAGCAGCACGAGACAGTCAGGCTACACCTTC. Encoded protein: CASSTRQSGYTF. The chain couples TRBV7-9 to TRBJ1-2; a weak D match, TRBD1 (5 bases). Trimming removed 5 bases from V and 8 bases from J, with 12 bases in between. The CDR3 spans 12 residues. Germline CDR1 is SEHNR and CDR2 is FQNEAQ (reference sequence).

This clonotype was found a few times. This rearrangement joins TRBV7-9 to TRBJ1-1; D is unresolved. This CDR3 spans 15 amino acids. Trimming took 1 base from V and 1 from J, leaving 10 bases between them. The germline V gene has CDR1 SEHNR and CDR2 FQNEAQ (reference sequence). CDR3: CASSLVGEGNTEAFF. The CDR3, as DNA: TGTGCCAGCAGCTTAGTCGGAGAGGGGAACACTGAAGCTTTCTTT.

J is TRBJ2-3 and V is TRBV6-1, with D possibly being TRBD2 (6 bases). Germline V lookup: CDR1 MNHNS, CDR2 SASEGT. CDR3 length: 13 amino acids. With 6 bases removed from V and 4 bases from J, the gap between germline ends came to 11 bases. The CDR3 sequence: CASRTWGADTQYF. Written as DNA, the CDR3 is TGTGCCAGCAGGACCTGGGGGGCAGATACGCAGTATTTT.

This clonotype showed up just a few times. The CDR3 protein is CASSLGGQGSTDTQYF. The CDR3 DNA reads TGCGCCAGCAGCTTGGGTGGACAGGGGAGCACAGATACGCAGTATTTT. The chain combines TRBV5-1 with TRBJ2-3; 9 bases match TRBD1. Germline V gives CDR1 SGHRS, CDR2 YFSETQ. J was trimmed by 0 bases and V by 0 bases; bases with no gene match: 2. This CDR3 contains 16 residues.

The V gene is TRBV24-1, the J gene TRBJ2-1; 8 bases align to TRBD1. The junction had 6 bases not matched to a gene; V was cut back by 4 bases and J by 5 bases. This CDR3 region has 15 residues. Germline-derived CDR1 and CDR2 are KGHDR and SFDVKD. DNA of the CDR3: TGTGCCACCAGTGAGGGACAGGAGTTTAACAATGAGCAGTTCTTC. Its translation: CATSEGQEFNNEQFF.

The rearrangement uses TRBV6-1 and TRBJ2-5; D could derive from TRBD1 or TRBD2 (5 bases each). V lost 6 bases to trimming and J lost 2 bases, with 16 bases between them. Per the germline V gene, CDR1 is MNHNS and CDR2 is SASEGT. The CDR3 sequence is 15 residues long. The CDR3 sequence: CASSRTPGRQETQYF. CDR3 in DNA: TGTGCCAGCAGCAGAACTCCGGGACGGCAAGAGACCCAGTACTTC.

This clonotype was detected a few times. The genes are TRBV20-1 and TRBJ2-7; D unresolved. The DNA end is a closer match to TRBJ2-5, so the J assignment may be wrong. The germline gives CDR1 DFQATT, CDR2 SNEGSKA (reference sequence). The CDR3 length is 12 residues. The CDR3 bases are TGCAGTGCTAGACAGGTTCAAGAGACCCAGTACTTC. Protein product: CSARQVQETQYF.